The 21 T cell receptor beta chains reported below all come from one sample, sequenced in a study of cytomegalovirus exposure and HLA in healthy donors. PCR used 60 Vbeta primers and 13 Jbeta primers. TCRdb's copy holds only in-frame clones and misses some; the assay was immunoSEQ multiplex PCR. The sample carries 200,000 to 250,000 clones, roughly 70% recorded once. The sequencing sample was made of PBMCs. These receptors were obtained from a woman aged 25 to 39 in good health and CMV-seronegative.

This chain joins TRBV6-5 and TRBJ2-7; 12 bases map to TRBD2. CDR1 MNHEY and CDR2 SVGAGI come from the germline V gene. CDR3 length equals 14 residues. J gave up 3 bases and V 5 bases, and 2 bases lay outside the gene matches. CDR3 protein: CASSRLAGVYEQYF. CDR3 DNA sequence: TGTGCCAGCAGTCGACTAGCGGGAGTCTACGAGCAGTACTTC.

This clone was detected only once. The V and J genes are TRBV27 and TRBJ2-1; the match to TRBD1 covers 10 bases. Germline CDR1 reads MNHEY; CDR2 reads SMNVEV (reference sequence). With V trimmed by 10 bases and J by 4 bases, 4 bases remained unmatched. The length of the CDR3 is 13 residues. The CDR3 loop reads CATQGQGYNEQFF. The CDR3 bases are TGTGCCACCCAGGGACAGGGGTACAATGAGCAGTTCTTC.

This clone was observed once. One junction end disagrees with the germline gene, perhaps due to a read error. The V and J genes are TRBV11-2 and TRBJ1-1; D possibly corresponds to TRBD1 (5 bases). The CDR3 consists of 14 residues. Germline CDR1 reads SGHAT; CDR2 reads FQNNGV. The CDR3 sequence is CASSLEAGNIEAFF. In nucleotides, the CDR3 is TGTGCCAGCAGCTTAGAGGCAGGGAACATTGAAGCTTTCTTT.

The V and J genes are TRBV27 and TRBJ1-5, with a possible D match to TRBD1 (5 bases). From germline, CDR1 is MNHEY and CDR2 SMNVEV (reference sequence). Trimming cost V 2 bases and J 2 bases, with 10 bases left between them. This CDR3 spans 15 amino acids. CDR3 nucleotide sequence: TGTGCCAGCAGTTTAGGGGGGTGGGGCAATCAGCCCCAGCATTTT. This translates into CASSLGGWGNQPQHF.

This clone has only one observation. V and J are TRBV6-1 and TRBJ2-7, with 7 nucleotides matching TRBD2. The germline V gene has CDR1 MNHNS and CDR2 SASEGT. The CDR3 extends over 14 amino acids. With V trimmed by 3 bases and J by 3 bases, 5 bases remained unmatched. The CDR3 spells CASSDSGGNYEQYF. The CDR3 nucleotides read TGTGCCAGCAGTGACTCGGGAGGCAACTACGAGCAGTACTTC.

The rearrangement links TRBV18 to TRBJ1-1; TRBD1 might be the D (5 bases). This CDR3 is 16 amino acids long. V was clipped by 1 base and J by 2 bases, with 14 bases between them. Germline lookup yields CDR1 KGHSH and CDR2 LQKENI. CDR3 protein: CASSPRTGWANTEAFF. Written as DNA, the CDR3 is TGTGCCAGCTCACCACGTACAGGATGGGCTAACACTGAAGCTTTCTTT.

The chain links TRBV4-2 to TRBJ1-2; D gene uncertain. The CDR3 length is 15 residues. V lost 0 bases, J lost 2 bases, and 10 bases lay in between. CDR1 and CDR2 (germline): LGHNA, YNFKEQ. CDR3 protein: CASSQERAGNYGYTF. In nucleotides, the CDR3 is TGTGCCAGCAGCCAAGAAAGAGCGGGGAACTATGGCTACACCTTC.

The genes are TRBV15 and TRBJ2-7; TRBD2 matches 10 bases. V lost 3 bases, J lost 5 bases, and 10 bases stayed unmatched. CDR1 and CDR2 from the germline V gene are LNHNV and YYDKDF (reference sequence). There are 16 residues in the CDR3. The CDR3: CATSRGIAGGGNEQYF. The CDR3 nucleotides read TGTGCCACCAGCAGGGGTATAGCGGGAGGTGGCAACGAGCAGTACTTC. The entire variable domain, with the rest obtained from reference TRBV15 and TRBJ2-7, is as follows: DAMVIQNPRYQVTQFGKPVTLSCSQTLNHNVMYWYQQKSSQAPKLLFHYYDKDFNNEADTPDNFQSRRPNTSFCFLDIRSPGLGDTAMYLCATSRGIAGGGNEQYFGPGTRLTVT.

The V and J genes are TRBV5-1 and TRBJ1-2, with TRBD1 matching 7 bases. The CDR3 contains 13 residues. The J segment lost 8 bases and the V segment lost 3 bases, leaving 7 bases of the junction unmatched. Germline values: CDR1 SGHRS, CDR2 YFSETQ. CDR3 DNA: TGCGCCAGCAGCTACACAGGGGAGCGGGGCTACACCTTC. Amino acid sequence: CASSYTGERGYTF.

The genes are TRBV6-5 and TRBJ2-7, with TRBD2 identical over 7 bases. V gave up 7 bases and J gave up 2 bases; unmatched junction bases: 11. The CDR3 has 15 residues. The germline V gene encodes CDR1 MNHEY and CDR2 SVGAGI. Here the CDR3 reads CASIGEREGTYEQYF. DNA for the CDR3: TGTGCCAGCATCGGTGAGCGGGAAGGAACCTACGAGCAGTACTTC.

The chain carries TRBV29-1 and TRBJ2-3, with D perhaps matching TRBD2 (5 bases). The CDR3 extends over 16 amino acids. The ends were cut back, 1 base at V and 0 bases at J, with 14 bases in the middle. The germline CDR1 and CDR2 sequences are SQVTM and ANQGSEA. Here the CDR3 DNA reads TGCAGCGTTGAAGGCCCAGCGGCCGTTAGCACAGATACGCAGTATTTT. Translating it yields CSVEGPAAVSTDTQYF.

The chain links TRBV6-6 to TRBJ1-1, with D possibly being TRBD1 (6 bases). V was shortened by 6 bases and J by 1 base, with 12 bases between the two germline ends. This CDR3 is 14 amino acids long. CDR1 is MNHNY, CDR2 SVGAGI, per germline (reference sequence). The CDR3 nucleotides are TGTGCCAGCAGAAGCATGGACAGGAACACTGAAGCTTTCTTT. Its protein product is CASRSMDRNTEAFF.

As to this clone: Without the conserved terminal phenylalanine or tryptophan, this CDR3 likely stems from a read error. No DNA is shown, since the ends of the CDR3 on it are uncertain; the CDR3 is the one TCRdb lists. V gene TRBV6-6 combines with J gene TRBJ2-3; TRBD2, the table's D call, was not compared with the DNA. CDR1 and CDR2 (germline): MNHNY, SVGAGI (reference sequence). 14 amino acids form the CDR3, both terminal residues included. The CDR3 here is CASSSTGVSLSHKV.

The J gene is TRBJ2-3, the V gene TRBV5-1, with D tentatively TRBD2 (6 bases). CDR1 SGHRS and CDR2 YFSETQ come from the germline V gene. V lost 4 bases and J lost 4, with 16 bases in between. The CDR3 covers 15 residues. In DNA form, the CDR3 reads TGCGCCAGCAGCCCCCTCGGGAGTGGTTCAGATACGCAGTATTTT. The encoded protein is CASSPLGSGSDTQYF.

This clone was seen only a few times. The CDR3 nucleotides read TGTGCCAGCAGCCAAAGGTTCCAGGGGGTAGATACGCAGTATTTT. Translating it yields CASSQRFQGVDTQYF. The V and J genes are TRBV14 and TRBJ2-3; TRBD1 aligns across 7 bases. The CDR3 extends over 15 amino acids. V gave up 2 bases and J gave up 5 bases; unmatched junction bases: 7. Germline V gene data show CDR1 as SGHDN and CDR2 as FVKESK.

The chain couples TRBV18 to TRBJ2-7, with 7 bases aligning to TRBD1. Germline V gene lookup returns CDR1 KGHSH and CDR2 LQKENI. The CDR3 extends over 14 amino acids. Trimming removed 3 bases from V and 6 bases from J; junction bases left unmatched: 8. In DNA form, the CDR3 reads TGTGCCAGCTCACCCTCCGGGACAGTTTCCGAGCAGTACTTC. This codes for CASSPSGTVSEQYF.

This sequence joins TRBV7-3 and TRBJ1-4, with unresolved D. The CDR3 sequence is 13 residues long. Germline V gene data show CDR1 as SGHTA and CDR2 as FQGTGA. V lost 3 bases to trimming and J lost 7 bases, with 9 bases between them. The CDR3 DNA follows: TGTGCCAGCAGCTTTCGGGTCGGTGAAAAACTGTTTTTT. The encoded protein is CASSFRVGEKLFF.

The J gene is TRBJ2-2, the V gene TRBV27; 7 positions agree with TRBD1. The V segment lost 5 bases and the J segment 6 bases; nucleotides outside the gene matches: 15. Germline CDR1 and CDR2: MNHEY and SMNVEV (reference sequence). This CDR3 contains 17 residues. The CDR3 DNA sequence: TGTGCCAGCAGTACAGGGGTGGAGAAGGCAATCGCCGGGGAGCTGTTTTTT. Encoded protein: CASSTGVEKAIAGELFF.

V gene TRBV19 combines with J gene TRBJ2-5; D perhaps matches TRBD2 (5 bases). The closer fit of TRBJ2-7 to the DNA end suggests the J call may be wrong. Germline-derived CDR1 and CDR2 are LNHDA and SQIVND (reference sequence). The CDR3 runs to 14 residues. CDR3 amino acids: CASSIPGINYEQYF. The CDR3 bases are TGTGCCAGTAGTATCCCCGGGATAAATTACGAGCAGTACTTC.

This sequence joins TRBV6-5 and TRBJ1-5; TRBD1 matches at 7 bases. V was clipped by 7 bases and J by 6 bases; unmatched bases: 12. Per germline, CDR1 MNHEY and CDR2 SVGAGI. CDR3 length: 15 amino acids. CDR3 protein: CASMQTGARGQPQHF. The CDR3 DNA is TGTGCCAGCATGCAAACAGGGGCACGGGGTCAGCCCCAGCATTTT.

Comment on this clone: The junction differs from germline at one of its ends, possibly a read error. V gene TRBV7-9 combines with J gene TRBJ1-1; 10 bases line up with TRBD1. The length of the CDR3 is 15 residues. The germline CDR1 and CDR2 sequences are SEHNR and FQNEAQ (reference sequence). In DNA form, the CDR3 reads TGTTCCAGCAGCTTACGACTCGGGACAGGGGACGAAGCTTTCTTT. Protein: CSSSLRLGTGDEAFF.